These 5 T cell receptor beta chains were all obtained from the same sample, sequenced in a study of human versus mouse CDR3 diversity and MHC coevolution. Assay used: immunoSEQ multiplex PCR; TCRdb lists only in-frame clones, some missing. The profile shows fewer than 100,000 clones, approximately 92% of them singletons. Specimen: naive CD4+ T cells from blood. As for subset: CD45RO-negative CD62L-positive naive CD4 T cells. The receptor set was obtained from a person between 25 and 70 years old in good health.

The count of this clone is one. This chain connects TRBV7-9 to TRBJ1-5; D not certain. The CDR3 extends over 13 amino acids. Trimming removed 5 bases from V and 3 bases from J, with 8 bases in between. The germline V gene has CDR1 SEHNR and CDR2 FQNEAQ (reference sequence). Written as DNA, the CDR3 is TGTGCCAGCAGCCTGGGCAACAATCAGCCCCAGCATTTT. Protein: CASSLGNNQPQHF. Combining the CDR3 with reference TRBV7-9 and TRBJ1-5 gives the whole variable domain DTGVSQNPRHKITKRGQNVTFRCDPISEHNRLYWYRQTLGQGPEFLTYFQNEAQLEKSRLLSDRFSAERPKGSFSTLEIQRTEQGDSAMYLCASSLGNNQPQHFGDGTRLSIL.

CDR3 bases: TGTGCCAGCAGCTTAGTCTCCACAGGGATCGATACGCAGTATTTT. Translated: CASSLVSTGIDTQYF. The chain employs TRBV13 and TRBJ2-3; D might be TRBD1 (6 bases). Trimming removed 1 base at V and 6 bases at J, with 14 bases between. The CDR3 runs to 15 residues. The germline gives CDR1 PRHDT, CDR2 FYEKMQ (reference sequence).

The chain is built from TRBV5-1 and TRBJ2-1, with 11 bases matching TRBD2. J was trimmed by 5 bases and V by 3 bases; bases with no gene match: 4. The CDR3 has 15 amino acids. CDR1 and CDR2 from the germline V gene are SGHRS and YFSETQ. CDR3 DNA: TGCGCCAGCAGCTCGGGACTAGCGGTTAACAATGAGCAGTTCTTC. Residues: CASSSGLAVNNEQFF. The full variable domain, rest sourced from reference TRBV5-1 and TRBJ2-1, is KAGVTQTPRYLIKTRGQQVTLSCSPISGHRSVSWYQQTPGQGLQFLFEYFSETQRNKGNFPGRFSGRQFSNSRSEMNVSTLELGDSALYLCASSSGLAVNNEQFFGPGTRLTVL.

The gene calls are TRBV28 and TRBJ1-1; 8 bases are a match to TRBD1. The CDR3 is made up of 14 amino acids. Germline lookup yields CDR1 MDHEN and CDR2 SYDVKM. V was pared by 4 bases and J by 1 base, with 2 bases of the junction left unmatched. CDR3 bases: TGTGCCAGCAGTTCTGGACAGGGGAACACTGAAGCTTTCTTT. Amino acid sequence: CASSSGQGNTEAFF.

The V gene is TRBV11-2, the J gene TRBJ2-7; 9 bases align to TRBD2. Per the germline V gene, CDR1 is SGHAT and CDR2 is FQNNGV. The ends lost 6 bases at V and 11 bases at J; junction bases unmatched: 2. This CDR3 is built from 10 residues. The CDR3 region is CASSLAGKYF. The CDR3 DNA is TGTGCCAGCAGTCTAGCGGGAAAGTACTTC.